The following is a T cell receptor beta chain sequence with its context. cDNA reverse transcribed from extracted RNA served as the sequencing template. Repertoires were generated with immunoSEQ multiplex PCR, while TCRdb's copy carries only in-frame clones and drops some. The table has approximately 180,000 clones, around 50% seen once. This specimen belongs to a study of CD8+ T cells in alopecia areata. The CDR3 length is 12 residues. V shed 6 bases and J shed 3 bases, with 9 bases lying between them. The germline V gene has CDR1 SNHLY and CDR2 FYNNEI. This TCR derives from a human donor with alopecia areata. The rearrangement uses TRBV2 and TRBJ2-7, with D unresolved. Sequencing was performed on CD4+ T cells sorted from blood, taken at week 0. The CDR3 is CASSLGNYEQYF. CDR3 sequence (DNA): TGTGCCAGCAGCCTCGGCAACTACGAGCAGTACTTC. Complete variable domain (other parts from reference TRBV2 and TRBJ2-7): EPEVTQTPSHQVTQMGQEVILRCVPISNHLYFYWYRQILGQKVEFLVSFYNNEISEKSEIFDDQFSVERPDGSNFTLKIRSTKLEDSAMYFCASSLGNYEQYFGPGTRLTVT.